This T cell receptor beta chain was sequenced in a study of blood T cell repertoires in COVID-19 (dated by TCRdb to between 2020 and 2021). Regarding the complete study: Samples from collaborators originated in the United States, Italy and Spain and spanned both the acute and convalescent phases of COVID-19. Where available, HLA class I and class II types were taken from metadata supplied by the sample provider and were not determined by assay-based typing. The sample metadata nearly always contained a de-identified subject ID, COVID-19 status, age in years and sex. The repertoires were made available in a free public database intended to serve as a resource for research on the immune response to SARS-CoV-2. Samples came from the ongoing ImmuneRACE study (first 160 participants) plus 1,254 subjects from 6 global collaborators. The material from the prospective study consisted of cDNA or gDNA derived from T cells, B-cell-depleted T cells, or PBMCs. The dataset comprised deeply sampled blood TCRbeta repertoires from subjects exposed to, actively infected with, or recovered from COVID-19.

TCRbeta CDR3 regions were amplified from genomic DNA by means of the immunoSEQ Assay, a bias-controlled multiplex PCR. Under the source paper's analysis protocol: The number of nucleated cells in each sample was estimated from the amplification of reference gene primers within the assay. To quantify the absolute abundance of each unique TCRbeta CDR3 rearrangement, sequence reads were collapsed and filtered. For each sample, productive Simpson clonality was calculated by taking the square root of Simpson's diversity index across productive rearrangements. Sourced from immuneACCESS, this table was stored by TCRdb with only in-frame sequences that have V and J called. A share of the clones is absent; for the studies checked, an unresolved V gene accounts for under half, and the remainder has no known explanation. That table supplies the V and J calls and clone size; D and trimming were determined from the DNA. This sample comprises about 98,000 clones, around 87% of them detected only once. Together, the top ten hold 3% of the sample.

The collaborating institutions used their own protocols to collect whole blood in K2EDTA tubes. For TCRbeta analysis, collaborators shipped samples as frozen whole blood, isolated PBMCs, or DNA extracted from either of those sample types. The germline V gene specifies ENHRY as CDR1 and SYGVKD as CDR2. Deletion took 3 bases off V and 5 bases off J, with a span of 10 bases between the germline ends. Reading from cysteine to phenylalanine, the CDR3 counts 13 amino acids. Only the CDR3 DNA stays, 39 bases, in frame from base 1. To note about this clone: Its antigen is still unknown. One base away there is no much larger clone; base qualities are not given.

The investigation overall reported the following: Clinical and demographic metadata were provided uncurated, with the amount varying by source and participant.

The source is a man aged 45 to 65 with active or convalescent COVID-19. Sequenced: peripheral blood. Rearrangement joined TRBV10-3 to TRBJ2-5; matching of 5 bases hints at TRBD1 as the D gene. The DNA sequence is TGTGCCATCAGTGATAAGGGGATTGAGACCCAGTACTTC. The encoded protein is CAISDKGIETQYF.